The rows below give T cell receptor beta chains drawn from one sample of a study of molecular identifiers for immune sequencing clone quantification. TCRdb processed the PCR reads anew with MiXCR; each CDR3 protein has one entry. The repertoire holds about 510,000 distinct CDR3 sequences, around 23% seen once, with roughly 0.79% in the top ten. The sample taken for sequencing was naive CD8+ T cells from blood, with Jurkat cell RNA spiked in. The receptors were sampled from a human donor in good health. Some libraries in this study had Jurkat cell RNA spiked in. Each CDR3 is given with its conserved first and last residue. The D gene is left open where the match is weak.

v_gene	j_gene	d_gene	CDR3aa
TRBV10-3	TRBJ2-5	NA	CAISELGIPETQYF
TRBV7-6	TRBJ2-2	TRBD1	CASSFGAGGTGELFF
TRBV19	TRBJ2-7	NA	CASSPRPGDPFLYF
TRBV7-9	TRBJ2-7	TRBD2	CASSFDIASGRAHEQYF
TRBV19	TRBJ2-7	TRBD1	CASSIGTAYEQYF
TRBV19	TRBJ2-7	NA	CASSGLRSEQYF
TRBV7-9	TRBJ2-3	TRBD2	CASSIMLAASTDTQYF
TRBV19	TRBJ2-1	NA	CASSVMGLYNERFF
TRBV27	TRBJ1-3	TRBD1	CASSPLFVTGHGNTIYF
TRBV20-1	TRBJ2-7	NA	CSAPTDYEQNF
TRBV4-3	TRBJ1-1	NA	CASSQDRYMRGGTEAFF
TRBV27	TRBJ2-2	TRBD2	CASSFPVLAGGTGELFF
TRBV2	TRBJ2-7	NA	CASSEARDENSYEQYF
TRBV6-6	TRBJ2-7	NA	CASSLKGVAVGMSYEQYF
TRBV12-3/TRBV12-4	TRBJ1-1	NA	CASSLFGVDTEAFF
TRBV19	TRBJ2-1	NA	CASTPASSYNEQFF
TRBV27	TRBJ2-3	TRBD2	CASSPLIAGGEYF
TRBV7-2	TRBJ2-7	NA	CASSSRRPYEQYF
TRBV6-6	TRBJ1-6	NA	CASSPLGGSLTLHF
TRBV6-5	TRBJ2-1	NA	CASSTDRIHNEQFF
TRBV29-1	TRBJ2-1	TRBD2	CSVEGLAAQFEQFF
TRBV7-2	TRBJ2-2	TRBD2	CASSLVRRVAGETGELFF
TRBV2	TRBJ2-3	NA	CARPNGTKSDTQYF
TRBV7-6	TRBJ2-7	TRBD1	CASSPGQLHEQYF
TRBV2	TRBJ1-3	TRBD1	CASIRTGGEPSGNTIYF
TRBV4-1	TRBJ2-7	TRBD1	CASSQERQGAYEQYF
TRBV6-2/TRBV6-3	TRBJ1-5	NA	CAIGTVRGNQPQHF
TRBV9	TRBJ2-3	TRBD2	CASSVSGLAGGYTDTQYF
TRBV9	TRBJ1-1	NA	CTSSVGASPNTEAFF
TRBV5-1	TRBJ2-7	TRBD1	CASSWDPGQSYEQYF
TRBV5-4	TRBJ2-1	TRBD1	CASSLDGTGGNEQFF